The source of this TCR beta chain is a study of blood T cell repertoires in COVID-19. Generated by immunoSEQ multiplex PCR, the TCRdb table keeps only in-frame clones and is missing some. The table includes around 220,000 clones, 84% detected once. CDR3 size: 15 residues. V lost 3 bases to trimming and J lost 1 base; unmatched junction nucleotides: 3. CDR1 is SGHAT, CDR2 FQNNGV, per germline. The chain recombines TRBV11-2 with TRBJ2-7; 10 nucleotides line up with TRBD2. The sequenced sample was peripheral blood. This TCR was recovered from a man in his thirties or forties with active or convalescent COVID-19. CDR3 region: CASSFATSGSYEQYF. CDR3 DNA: TGTGCCAGCAGCTTCGCGACTAGCGGGTCCTACGAGCAGTACTTC. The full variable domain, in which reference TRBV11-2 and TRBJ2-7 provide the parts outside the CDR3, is EAGVAQSPRYKIIEKRQSVAFWCNPISGHATLYWYQQILGQGPKLLIQFQNNGVVDDSQLPKDRFSAERLKGVDSTLKIQPAKLEDSAVYLCASSFATSGSYEQYFGPGTRLTVT.